Sequencing of this T cell receptor beta chain was carried out in a study of cytomegalovirus exposure and HLA in healthy donors. Concerning this clone: Its antigen is as yet unknown.

Per germline, CDR1 GTSNPN and CDR2 SVGIG (reference sequence). The CDR3 runs to 13 residues. Trimming took 4 bases from V and 6 from J, leaving 15 bases between them. General study points: Investigators reported 150 to 200 TCR beta chains as tied to cytomegalovirus. Analysis performed later found about 17,000 TCR beta sequences associated with HLA alleles at 0.05 false discovery rate. In presence/absence analyses, roughly uniform sequencing depth across donors was assumed. There were some V segments, including TRBV6-2 and TRBV6-3, excluded as indistinguishable.

PCR employed 60 Vbeta and 13 Jbeta primers. The repertoire was sequenced with immunoSEQ multiplex PCR; TCRdb's copy has only in-frame clones and lacks some. The repertoire includes 240,000 or so clones, 82% of them detected once, and around 5% sits in the top ten. The rearrangement uses TRBV30 and TRBJ1-1; D gene ambiguous. The sequence derives from a woman in her thirties or forties in good health and CMV-seropositive. Sequenced material: PBMCs. CDR3 amino acids: CAWTLSVEPEAFF. The CDR3 region has the DNA TGTGCCTGGACTCTGTCGGTCGAACCTGAAGCTTTCTTT.